A single T cell receptor beta chain is shown here with its context. This clonotype was counted between two and nine times. The antigen it recognizes is unknown. No clone much larger than this one lies a single base away; base qualities are absent. These data are taken from a study of T cell repertoires in cytomegalovirus infection (dated by TCRdb to the late 2010s). Looking at the study overall: Peptide stimulations targeted recently identified HLA-C-restricted CMV epitopes, whose presentation resists viral immunomodulation, together with well-studied HLA-B-restricted epitopes. Donor HLA type was relevant to the analysis, because carriage of CMV infection together with the matching HLA type was indicated by public TCR beta signatures. Findings and caveats that apply to the study as a whole: Cumulative frequency of public TCR beta family members discriminated carriers of CMV infection plus the relevant HLA type in this cohort and an independent approximately 370-donor cohort. The ex vivo response was dominated by HLA-C-restricted CMV-specific TCR beta clonotypes, and the single most frequent clonotype in two of eight donors was supplied by these HLA-C-restricted clonotypes.

Sequencing took place on an Illumina HiSeq 1500. Starting from the raw public reads, TCRdb applied fastp trimming at Q25, assembled clones with MiXCR and retained in-frame beta chains. All rows with the same CDR3 protein become a single entry with the most common DNA and genes. This sample has some 920,000 distinct CDR3 sequences in its table, and under 40% of those were observed once. The top ten clones comprise around an eighth of the sample. The sample's treatment or condition label, in plain terms: in vitro stimulation with specific CMV peptide epitopes to enrich CMV-specific T cells. The germline V and J ends show losses of 5 bases and 0 bases respectively, and no gene match explains 10 bases of the junction. The germline V gene (reference sequence) gives CDR1 as SEHNR and CDR2 as FQNEAQ. The CDR3 numbers 17 residues from cysteine through phenylalanine. Only CDR3 DNA is held: 51 bases, read in frame from base 1.

The sequence is built from TRBV7-9 and TRBJ2-1; 7 junctional bases match TRBD1. The sequence was collected from a human donor in good health (CMV status not recorded). Some clones in this sample may be carry-over from other donors' samples. Sequenced here: cultured CD8+ T cells from PBMCs, sampled from culture after CMV antigen stimulation. The nucleotide sequence is TGTGCCAGCAGCCACCCGGTGGCAGGGGGCTCCTACAATGAGCAGTTCTTC. The translation is CASSHPVAGGSYNEQFF. Here the CDR3 is joined to the reference TRBV7-9 and TRBJ2-1 genes, and the full variable domain is: DTGVSQNPRHKITKRGQNVTFRCDPISEHNRLYWYRQTLGQGPEFLTYFQNEAQLEKSRLLSDRFSAERPKGSFSTLEIQRTEQGDSAMYLCASSHPVAGGSYNEQFFGPGTRLTVL.